The clone carrying this TCR beta chain was seen once. The antigen is unknown. The CDR3 has 13 amino acids. Germline CDR1 LNHDA, CDR2 SQIVND (reference sequence). V dropped 6 bases and J dropped 8; count of bases not matched to a gene: 6. RNA was extracted and reverse transcribed into cDNA as the sequencing template. TCRdb's table, derived via immunoSEQ multiplex PCR, lists solely in-frame clones and lacks some. The table includes roughly 220,000 clones, approximately 70% detected once. Treatment in this sample: oral pan-JAK inhibitor, 5-10 mg twice daily. The data stem from a study of CD8+ T cells in alopecia areata. About the research overall: Treated patients were scored for severity by percent of scalp affected. Findings of the study overall: Mice showed clearer TCR sharing than patients did, a gap that was possibly HLA-related. Treatment with tofacitinib significantly lowered scalp clonality and reduced expanded CD8+ clones among the top 100.

The source is a human donor with alopecia areata. Material: CD4+ T cells sorted from blood, obtained around week 46, from a patient treated with tofacitinib. The chain joins TRBV19 to TRBJ1-2, with TRBD1 matching over 10 bases. The CDR3 reads CASRPGQGKGYTF. The CDR3 DNA reads TGTGCCAGTAGACCGGGACAGGGGAAGGGCTACACCTTC.